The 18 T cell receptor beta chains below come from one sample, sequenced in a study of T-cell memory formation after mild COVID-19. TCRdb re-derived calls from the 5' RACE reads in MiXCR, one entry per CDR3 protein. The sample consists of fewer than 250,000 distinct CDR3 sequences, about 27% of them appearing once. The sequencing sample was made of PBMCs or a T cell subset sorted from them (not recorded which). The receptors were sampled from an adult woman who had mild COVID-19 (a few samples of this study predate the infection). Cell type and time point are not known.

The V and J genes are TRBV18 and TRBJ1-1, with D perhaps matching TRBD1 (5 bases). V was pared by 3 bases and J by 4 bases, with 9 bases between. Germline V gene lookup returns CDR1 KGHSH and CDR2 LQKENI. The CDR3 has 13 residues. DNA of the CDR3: TGTGCCAGCTCACCTGGGGCAGCCACTGAAGCTTTCTTT. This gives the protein CASSPGAATEAFF.

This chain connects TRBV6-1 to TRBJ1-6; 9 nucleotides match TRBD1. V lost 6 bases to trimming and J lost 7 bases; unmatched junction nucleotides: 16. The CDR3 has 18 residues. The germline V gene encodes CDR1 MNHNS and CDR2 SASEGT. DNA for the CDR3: TGTGCCAGCAGCCTCCGGACAGGGGCCGAAATTGGGAATTCACCCCTCCACTTT. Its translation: CASSLRTGAEIGNSPLHF.

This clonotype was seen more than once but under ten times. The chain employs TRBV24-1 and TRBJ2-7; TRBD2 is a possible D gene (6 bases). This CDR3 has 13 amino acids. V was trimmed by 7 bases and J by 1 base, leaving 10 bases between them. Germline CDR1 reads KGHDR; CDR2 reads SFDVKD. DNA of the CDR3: TGTGCCACCAGGGAGGGACTTTCCTACGAGCAGTACTTC. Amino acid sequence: CATREGLSYEQYF.

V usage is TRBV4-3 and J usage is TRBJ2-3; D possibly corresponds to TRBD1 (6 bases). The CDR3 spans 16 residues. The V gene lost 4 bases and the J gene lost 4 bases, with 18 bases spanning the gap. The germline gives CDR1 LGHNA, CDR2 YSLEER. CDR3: CASSLTFSQGPDTQYF. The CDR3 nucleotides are TGCGCCAGCAGCCTCACATTCTCACAGGGACCAGATACGCAGTATTTT.

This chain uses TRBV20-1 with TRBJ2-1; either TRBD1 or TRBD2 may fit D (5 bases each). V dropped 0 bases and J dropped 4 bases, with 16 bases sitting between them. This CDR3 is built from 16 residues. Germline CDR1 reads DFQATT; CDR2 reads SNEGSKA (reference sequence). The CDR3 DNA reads TGCAGTGCTAGAGATCCCGGGACGGTGGATTACAATGAGCAGTTCTTC. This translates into CSARDPGTVDYNEQFF.

The CDR3 reads CASSGSLPAGWGNEQFF. CDR3 DNA: TGTGCCAGCAGTGGCTCACTTCCGGCCGGCTGGGGTAATGAGCAGTTCTTC. The J gene is TRBJ2-1, the V gene TRBV6-1; D not resolved. Germline loops: CDR1 MNHNS, CDR2 SASEGT. V lost 4 bases and J lost 7, with 23 bases in between. The CDR3 totals 17 residues.

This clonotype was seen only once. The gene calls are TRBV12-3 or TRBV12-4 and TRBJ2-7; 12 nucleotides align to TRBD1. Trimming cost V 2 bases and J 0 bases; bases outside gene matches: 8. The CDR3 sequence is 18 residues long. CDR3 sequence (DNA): TGTGCCAGCAGTTTACTCTGGGGACAGGGGGCTATCTCCTACGAGCAGTACTTC. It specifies CASSLLWGQGAISYEQYF.

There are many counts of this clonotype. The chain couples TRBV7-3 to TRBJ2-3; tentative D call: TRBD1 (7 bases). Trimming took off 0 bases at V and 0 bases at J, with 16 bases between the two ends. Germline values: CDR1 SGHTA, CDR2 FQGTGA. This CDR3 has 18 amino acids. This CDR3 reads CASSLTSGGGGSTDTQYF. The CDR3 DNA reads TGTGCCAGCAGCTTAACGTCAGGAGGGGGCGGTAGCACAGATACGCAGTATTTT.

CDR3 DNA sequence: TGTGCCACCAGCTCTAGCGGGGGACTCACCGGGGAGCTGTTTTTT. Its protein product is CATSSSGGLTGELFF. The chain links TRBV15 to TRBJ2-2, with TRBD2 matching 10 bases. The CDR3 covers 15 residues. From germline, CDR1 is LNHNV and CDR2 YYDKDF (reference sequence). J gave up 4 bases and V 5 bases, and 4 bases lay outside the gene matches.

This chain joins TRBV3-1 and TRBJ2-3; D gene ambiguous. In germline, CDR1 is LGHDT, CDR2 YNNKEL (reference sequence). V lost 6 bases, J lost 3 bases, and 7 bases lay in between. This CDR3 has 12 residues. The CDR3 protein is CASRQITDTQYF. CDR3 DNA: TGTGCCAGCAGACAAATAACAGATACGCAGTATTTT.

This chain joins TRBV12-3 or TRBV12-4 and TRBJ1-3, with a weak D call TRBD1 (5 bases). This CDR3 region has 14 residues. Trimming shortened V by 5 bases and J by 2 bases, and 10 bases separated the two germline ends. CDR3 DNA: TGTGCCAGCAGTCCCGGGGCCCCTGGAAACACCATATATTTT. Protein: CASSPGAPGNTIYF.

The CDR3 region has the DNA TGCGCCAGCAGCCCCGATGGGACAATCGGACAGCCCCAGCATTTT. This encodes CASSPDGTIGQPQHF. The chain joins TRBV5-1 to TRBJ1-5; TRBD1 might be the D (6 bases). Per germline, CDR1 SGHRS and CDR2 YFSETQ. V was cut by 4 bases and J by 7 bases, with 18 bases left in between. The CDR3 length is 15 residues.

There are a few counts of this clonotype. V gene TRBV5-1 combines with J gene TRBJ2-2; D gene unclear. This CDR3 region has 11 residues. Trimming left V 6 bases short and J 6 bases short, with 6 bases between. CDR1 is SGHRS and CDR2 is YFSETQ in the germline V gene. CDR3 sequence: CASTVAGELFF. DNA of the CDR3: TGCGCCAGCACCGTGGCCGGGGAGCTGTTTTTT.

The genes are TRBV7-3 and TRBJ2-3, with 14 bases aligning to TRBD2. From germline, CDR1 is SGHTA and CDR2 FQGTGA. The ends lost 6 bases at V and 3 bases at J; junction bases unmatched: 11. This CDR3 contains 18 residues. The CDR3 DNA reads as TGTGCCAGCAGTGACCCCGGACTAGCGGGAGGTTATACAGATACGCAGTATTTT. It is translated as CASSDPGLAGGYTDTQYF.

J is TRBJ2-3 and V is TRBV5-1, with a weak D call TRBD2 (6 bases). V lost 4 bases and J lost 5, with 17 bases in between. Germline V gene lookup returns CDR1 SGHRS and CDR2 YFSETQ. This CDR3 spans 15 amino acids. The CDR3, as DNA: TGCGCCAGCAGCGGGAGCGGGCAGGAGGGAGATACGCAGTATTTT. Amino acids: CASSGSGQEGDTQYF.

The CDR3 protein is CASSQGQGWNEQFF. CDR3 sequence (DNA): TGTGCCAGCAGCCAAGGACAGGGTTGGAATGAGCAGTTCTTC. The J gene is TRBJ2-1, the V gene TRBV3-1; 7 bases are shared with TRBD1. Germline-derived CDR1 and CDR2 are LGHDT and YNNKEL (reference sequence). J lost 7 bases, V lost 1 base, and 4 bases had no gene match. The CDR3 length is 14 residues.

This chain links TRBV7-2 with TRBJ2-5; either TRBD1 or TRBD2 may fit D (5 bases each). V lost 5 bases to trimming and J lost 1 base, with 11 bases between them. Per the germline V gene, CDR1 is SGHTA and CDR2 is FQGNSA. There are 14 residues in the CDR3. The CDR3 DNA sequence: TGTGCCAGCAGCCCCTTGGGGGTCCAAGAGACCCAGTACTTC. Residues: CASSPLGVQETQYF. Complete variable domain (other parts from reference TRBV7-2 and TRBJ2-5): GAGVSQSPSNKVTEKGKDVELRCDPISGHTALYWYRQSLGQGLEFLIYFQGNSAPDKSGLPSDRFSAERTGGSVSTLTIQRTQQEDSAVYLCASSPLGVQETQYFGPGTRLLVL.

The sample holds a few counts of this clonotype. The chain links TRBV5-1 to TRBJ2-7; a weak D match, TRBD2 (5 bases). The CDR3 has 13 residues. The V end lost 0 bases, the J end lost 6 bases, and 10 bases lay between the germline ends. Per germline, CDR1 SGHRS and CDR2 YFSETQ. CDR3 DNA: TGCGCCAGCAGCTTGGTAGCGTCACCCGAGCAGTACTTC. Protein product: CASSLVASPEQYF.